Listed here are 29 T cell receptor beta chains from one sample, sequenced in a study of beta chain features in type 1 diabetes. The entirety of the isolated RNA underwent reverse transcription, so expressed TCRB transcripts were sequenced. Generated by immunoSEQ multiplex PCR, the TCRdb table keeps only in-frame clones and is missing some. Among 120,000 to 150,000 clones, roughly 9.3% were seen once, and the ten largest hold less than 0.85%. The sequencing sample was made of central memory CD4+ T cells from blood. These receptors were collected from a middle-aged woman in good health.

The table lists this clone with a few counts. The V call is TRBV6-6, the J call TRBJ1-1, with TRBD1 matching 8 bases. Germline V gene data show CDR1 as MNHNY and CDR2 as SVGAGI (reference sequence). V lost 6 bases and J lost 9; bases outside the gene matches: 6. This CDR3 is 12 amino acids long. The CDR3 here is CASRTDRVKAFF. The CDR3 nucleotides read TGTGCCAGCAGGACGGACAGGGTCAAAGCTTTCTTT.

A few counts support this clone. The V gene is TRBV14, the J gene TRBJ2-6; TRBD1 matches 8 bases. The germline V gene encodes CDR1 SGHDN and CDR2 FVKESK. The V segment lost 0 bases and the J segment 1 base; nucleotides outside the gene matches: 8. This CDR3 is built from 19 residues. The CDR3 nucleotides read TGTGCCAGCAGCCAAGATGGGTCCAGGGGGCTTTCTGGGGCCAACGTCCTGACTTTC. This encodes CASSQDGSRGLSGANVLTF.

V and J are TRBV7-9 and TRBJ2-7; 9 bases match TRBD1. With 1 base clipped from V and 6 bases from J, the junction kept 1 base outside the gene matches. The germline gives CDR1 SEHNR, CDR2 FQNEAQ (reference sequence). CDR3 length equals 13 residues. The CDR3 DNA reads TGTGCCAGCAGCTTAGTGGGACAGGGCGAGCAGTACTTC. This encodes CASSLVGQGEQYF.

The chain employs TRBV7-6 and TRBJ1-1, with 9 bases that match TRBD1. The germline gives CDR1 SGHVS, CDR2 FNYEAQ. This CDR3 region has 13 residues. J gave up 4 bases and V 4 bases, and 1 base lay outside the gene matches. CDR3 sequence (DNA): TGTGCCAGCAGCTCACAGGGGGCCACTGAAGCTTTCTTT. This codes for CASSSQGATEAFF.

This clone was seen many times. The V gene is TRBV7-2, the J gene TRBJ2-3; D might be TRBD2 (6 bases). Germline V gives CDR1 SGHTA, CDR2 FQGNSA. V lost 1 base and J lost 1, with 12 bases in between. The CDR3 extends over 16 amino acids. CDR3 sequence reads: CASSLGLATRTDTQYF. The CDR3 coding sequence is TGTGCCAGCAGCTTAGGTCTAGCGACTCGCACAGATACGCAGTATTTT.

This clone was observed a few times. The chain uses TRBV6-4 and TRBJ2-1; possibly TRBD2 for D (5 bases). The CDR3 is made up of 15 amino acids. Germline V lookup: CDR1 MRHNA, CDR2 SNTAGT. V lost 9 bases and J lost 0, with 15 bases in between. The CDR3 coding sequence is TGTGCCAGAAATATTCGGGGAAGCTCCTACAATGAGCAGTTCTTC. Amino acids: CARNIRGSSYNEQFF.

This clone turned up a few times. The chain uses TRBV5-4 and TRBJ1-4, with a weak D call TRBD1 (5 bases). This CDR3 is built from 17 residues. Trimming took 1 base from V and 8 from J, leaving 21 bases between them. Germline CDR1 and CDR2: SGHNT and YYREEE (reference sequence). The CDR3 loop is CASSLNGIQGLGEKLFF. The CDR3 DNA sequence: TGTGCCAGCAGCTTGAACGGCATTCAGGGTCTAGGAGAAAAACTGTTTTTT.

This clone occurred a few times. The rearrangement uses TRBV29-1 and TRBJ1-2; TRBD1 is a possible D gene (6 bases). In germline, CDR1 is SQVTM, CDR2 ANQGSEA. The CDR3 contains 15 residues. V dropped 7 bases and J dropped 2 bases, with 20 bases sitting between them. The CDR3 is CSAAPNRVSNYGYTF. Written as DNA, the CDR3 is TGCAGCGCCGCCCCTAACAGGGTTTCGAACTATGGCTACACCTTC.

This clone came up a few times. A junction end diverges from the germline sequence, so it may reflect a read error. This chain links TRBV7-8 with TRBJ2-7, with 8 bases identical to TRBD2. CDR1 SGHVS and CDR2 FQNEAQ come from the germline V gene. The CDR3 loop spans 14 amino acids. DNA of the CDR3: TGTGCCAGCAGGTTAGGCGGGGGGAACGACGAGCAGTACTTC. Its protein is CASRLGGGNDEQYF.

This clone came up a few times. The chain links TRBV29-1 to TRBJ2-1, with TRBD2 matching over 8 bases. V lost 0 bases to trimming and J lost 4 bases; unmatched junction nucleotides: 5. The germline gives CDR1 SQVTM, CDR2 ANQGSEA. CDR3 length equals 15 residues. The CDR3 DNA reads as TGCAGCGTTGAAGATCCGAGCGGGGGATACAATGAGCAGTTCTTC. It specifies CSVEDPSGGYNEQFF.

This CDR3 reads CASMYGPGTGGYEQYF. In DNA, the CDR3 is TGTGCCAGCATGTACGGGCCCGGGACAGGGGGTTACGAGCAGTACTTC. The V and J genes are TRBV7-6 and TRBJ2-7; 11 bases match TRBD1. Trimming cost V 7 bases and J 4 bases; bases outside gene matches: 12. This CDR3 has 16 amino acids. CDR1 and CDR2 from the germline V gene are SGHVS and FNYEAQ.

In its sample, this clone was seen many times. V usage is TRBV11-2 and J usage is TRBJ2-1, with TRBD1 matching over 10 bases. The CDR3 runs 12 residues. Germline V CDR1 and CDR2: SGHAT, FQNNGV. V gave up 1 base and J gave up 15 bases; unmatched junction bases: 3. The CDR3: CASSLGQGAGFF. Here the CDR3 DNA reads TGTGCCAGCAGCTTAGGACAGGGGGCTGGGTTCTTC.

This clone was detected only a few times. The CDR3, as DNA: TGCAGCGTTGCCGTGAGAACAGATACGCAGTATTTT. Amino acids: CSVAVRTDTQYF. The chain uses TRBV29-1 and TRBJ2-3, with D hard to call. The CDR3 has 12 residues. Trimming shortened V by 4 bases and J by 3 bases, and 8 bases separated the two germline ends. CDR1 is SQVTM and CDR2 is ANQGSEA in the germline V gene.

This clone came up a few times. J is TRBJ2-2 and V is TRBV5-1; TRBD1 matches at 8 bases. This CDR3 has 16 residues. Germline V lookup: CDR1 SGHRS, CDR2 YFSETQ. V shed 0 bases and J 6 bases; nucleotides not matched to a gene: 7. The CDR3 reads CASSLEVTGGAGELFF. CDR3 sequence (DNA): TGCGCCAGCAGCTTGGAGGTTACAGGGGGAGCCGGGGAGCTGTTTTTT.

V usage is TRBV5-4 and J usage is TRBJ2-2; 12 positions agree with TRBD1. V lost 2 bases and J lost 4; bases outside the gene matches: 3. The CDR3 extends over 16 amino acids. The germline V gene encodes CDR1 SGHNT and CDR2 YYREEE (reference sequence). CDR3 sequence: CASSFPGQGATGELFF. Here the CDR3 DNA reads TGTGCCAGCAGCTTTCCGGGACAGGGGGCCACCGGGGAGCTGTTTTTT.

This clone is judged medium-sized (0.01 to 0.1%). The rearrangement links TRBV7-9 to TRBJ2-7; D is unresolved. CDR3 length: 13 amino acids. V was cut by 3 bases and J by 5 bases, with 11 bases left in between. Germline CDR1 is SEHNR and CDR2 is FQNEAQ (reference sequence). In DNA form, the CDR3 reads TGTGCCAGCAGCTTCGGTAGGAGCGACGAGCAGTACTTC. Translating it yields CASSFGRSDEQYF.

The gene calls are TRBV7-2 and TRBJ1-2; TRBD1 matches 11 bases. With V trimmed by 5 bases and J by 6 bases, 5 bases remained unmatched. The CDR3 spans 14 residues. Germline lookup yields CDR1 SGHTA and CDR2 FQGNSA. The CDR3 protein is CASSPRTGGHGYTF. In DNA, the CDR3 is TGTGCCAGCAGCCCAAGGACAGGGGGCCATGGCTACACCTTC.

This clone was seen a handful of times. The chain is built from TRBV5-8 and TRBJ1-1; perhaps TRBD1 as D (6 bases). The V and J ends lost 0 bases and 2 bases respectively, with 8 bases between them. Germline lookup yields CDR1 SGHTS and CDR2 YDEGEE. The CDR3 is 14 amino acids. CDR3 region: CASSLVRGNTEAFF. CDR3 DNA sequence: TGTGCCAGCAGCTTGGTCAGGGGCAACACTGAAGCTTTCTTT.

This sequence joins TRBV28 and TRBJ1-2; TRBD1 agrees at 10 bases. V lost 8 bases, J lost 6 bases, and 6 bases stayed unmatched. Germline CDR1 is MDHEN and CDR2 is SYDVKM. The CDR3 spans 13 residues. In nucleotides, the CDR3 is TGTGCCAGCCATCGGACAGGGGGTCATGGCTACACCTTC. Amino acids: CASHRTGGHGYTF.

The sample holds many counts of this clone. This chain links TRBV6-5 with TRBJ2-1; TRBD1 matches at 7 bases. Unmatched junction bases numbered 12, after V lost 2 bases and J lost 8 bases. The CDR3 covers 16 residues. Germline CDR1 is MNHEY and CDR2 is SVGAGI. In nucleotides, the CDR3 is TGTGCCAGCAGTTACGTGACAGGGCCTACGTTGGATGAGCAGTTCTTC. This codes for CASSYVTGPTLDEQFF.

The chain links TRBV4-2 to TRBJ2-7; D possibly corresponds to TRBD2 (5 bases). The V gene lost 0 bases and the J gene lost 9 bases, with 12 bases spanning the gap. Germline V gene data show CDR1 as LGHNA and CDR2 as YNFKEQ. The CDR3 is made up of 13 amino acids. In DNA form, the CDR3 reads TGTGCCAGCAGCCAAGAGCTGACTCGGGGGCAGTACTTC. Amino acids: CASSQELTRGQYF.

This CDR3 is CASSLKETQYF. The CDR3 region has the DNA TGTGCCAGCTCCTTAAAAGAGACCCAGTACTTC. The chain links TRBV7-9 to TRBJ2-5; the D is unclear. The length of the CDR3 is 11 residues. Germline loops: CDR1 SEHNR, CDR2 FQNEAQ (reference sequence). Trimming cost V 8 bases and J 3 bases, with 7 bases left between them.

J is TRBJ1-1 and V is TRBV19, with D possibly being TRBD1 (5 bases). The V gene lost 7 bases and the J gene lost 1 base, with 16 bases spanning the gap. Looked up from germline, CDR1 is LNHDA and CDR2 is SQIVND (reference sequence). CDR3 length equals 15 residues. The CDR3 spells CASIRRGEANTEAFF. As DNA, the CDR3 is TGTGCCAGTATTAGAAGAGGGGAGGCGAACACTGAAGCTTTCTTT. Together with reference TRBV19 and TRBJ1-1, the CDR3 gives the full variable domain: DGGITQSPKYLFRKEGQNVTLSCEQNLNHDAMYWYRQDPGQGLRLIYYSQIVNDFQKGDIAEGYSVSREKKESFPLTVTSAQKNPTAFYLCASIRRGEANTEAFFGQGTRLTVV.

The CDR3: CASSSQAGGKSGELFF. In DNA, the CDR3 is TGCGCCAGCAGCTCTCAAGCGGGGGGTAAATCCGGGGAGCTGTTTTTT. The J gene is TRBJ2-2, the V gene TRBV5-1, with 9 nucleotides matching TRBD2. Looked up from germline, CDR1 is SGHRS and CDR2 is YFSETQ. CDR3 length equals 16 residues. With 3 bases clipped from V and 6 bases from J, the junction kept 9 bases outside the gene matches.

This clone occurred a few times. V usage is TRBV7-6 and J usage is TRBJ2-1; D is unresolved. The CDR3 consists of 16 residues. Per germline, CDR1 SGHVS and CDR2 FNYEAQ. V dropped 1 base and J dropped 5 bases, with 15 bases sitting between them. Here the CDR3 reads CASSLDLVARNNEQFF. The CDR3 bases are TGTGCCAGCAGCTTAGATCTAGTTGCCCGCAACAATGAGCAGTTCTTC.

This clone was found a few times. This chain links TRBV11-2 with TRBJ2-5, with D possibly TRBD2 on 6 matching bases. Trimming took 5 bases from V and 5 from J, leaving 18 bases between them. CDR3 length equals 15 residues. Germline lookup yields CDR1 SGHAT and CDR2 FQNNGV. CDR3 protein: CASSKTSHFAETQYF. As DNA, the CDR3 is TGTGCCAGCAGCAAAACTAGCCATTTCGCGGAGACCCAGTACTTC. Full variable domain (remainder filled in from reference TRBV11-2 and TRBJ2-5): EAGVAQSPRYKIIEKRQSVAFWCNPISGHATLYWYQQILGQGPKLLIQFQNNGVVDDSQLPKDRFSAERLKGVDSTLKIQPAKLEDSAVYLCASSKTSHFAETQYFGPGTRLLVL.

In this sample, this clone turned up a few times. In nucleotides, the CDR3 is TGTGCCAGCAGCTTAAGGAGGGACAGCGGAGGGGATGAGCAGTTCTTC. This sequence encodes CASSLRRDSGGDEQFF. V is TRBV7-8 and J is TRBJ2-1; the D gene is possibly TRBD1 (7 bases). The CDR3 contains 16 residues. V was clipped by 2 bases and J by 8 bases, with 19 bases between them. CDR1 SGHVS and CDR2 FQNEAQ come from the germline V gene.

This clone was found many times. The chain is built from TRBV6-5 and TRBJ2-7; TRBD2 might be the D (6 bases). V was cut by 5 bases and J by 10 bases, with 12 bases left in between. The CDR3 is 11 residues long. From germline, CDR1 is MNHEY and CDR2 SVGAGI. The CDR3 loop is CASSTGTFQYF. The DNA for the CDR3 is TGTGCCAGCAGTACCGGGACTTTCCAGTACTTC.

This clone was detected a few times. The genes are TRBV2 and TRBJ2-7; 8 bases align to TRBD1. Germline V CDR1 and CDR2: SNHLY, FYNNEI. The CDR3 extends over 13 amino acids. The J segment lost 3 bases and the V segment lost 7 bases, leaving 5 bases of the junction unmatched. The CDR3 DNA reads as TGTGCCAGCATGGACAGGGTAAGCTACGAGCAGTACTTC. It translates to CASMDRVSYEQYF. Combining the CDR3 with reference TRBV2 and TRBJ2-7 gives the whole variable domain EPEVTQTPSHQVTQMGQEVILRCVPISNHLYFYWYRQILGQKVEFLVSFYNNEISEKSEIFDDQFSVERPDGSNFTLKIRSTKLEDSAMYFCASMDRVSYEQYFGPGTRLTVT.